These 25 T cell receptor beta chains were sequenced from one sample in a study of identical twins. Using its own MiXCR run on the 5' RACE reads, TCRdb lists one record per CDR3 protein. The profile shows around 370,000 distinct CDR3 sequences, approximately 9.1% of them singletons. The sequencing input was naive T cells sorted from blood. The receptors originated from a woman aged 45 to 65 in good health.

This clonotype was seen many times. The chain uses TRBV6-1 and TRBJ1-1; TRBD1 is a possible D gene (6 bases). The CDR3 is 13 amino acids. CDR1 is MNHNS and CDR2 is SASEGT in the germline V gene. The V end lost 11 bases, the J end lost 5 bases, and 18 bases lay between the germline ends. CDR3 sequence (DNA): TGTGCCTCCCCTAGGGGGACTGGAACTGAAGCTTTCTTT. It encodes CASPRGTGTEAFF.

This chain links TRBV12-3 or TRBV12-4 with TRBJ2-1, with a tentative D call TRBD1 (6 bases). This CDR3 comprises 12 residues. V was clipped by 6 bases and J by 8 bases, with 11 bases between them. CDR3 region: CASRPRGYEQFF. The CDR3 DNA reads as TGTGCCAGCAGACCCAGGGGATATGAGCAGTTCTTC.

This clonotype has just a few counts. The V and J genes are TRBV5-1 and TRBJ2-1; possibly TRBD1 for D (6 bases). Between the trimmed V and J ends, which lost 2 bases and 12 bases, there was a span of 24 bases. Germline loops: CDR1 SGHRS, CDR2 YFSETQ. CDR3 length: 16 residues. The DNA for the CDR3 is TGCGCCAGCAGCTTATATCCGGGACAAAGAGGTTCTTCGCAGTTCTTC. It specifies CASSLYPGQRGSSQFF.

This clonotype was seen a handful of times. The chain couples TRBV12-3 or TRBV12-4 to TRBJ1-4; maybe TRBD1 (5 bases). V was clipped by 5 bases and J by 10 bases, with 14 bases between them. The CDR3 length is 13 residues. CDR3 sequence (DNA): TGTGCCAGCAGTCCACCGGGACTCGGAAAACTGTTTTTT. Translated, it gives CASSPPGLGKLFF.

The chain recombines TRBV5-6 with TRBJ2-1; perhaps D is TRBD1 or TRBD2 (5 bases each). The germline V gene has CDR1 SGHDT and CDR2 YYEEEE. Trimming left V 0 bases short and J 9 bases short, with 10 bases between. The CDR3 length is 13 residues. The DNA for the CDR3 is TGTGCCAGCAGCTTGGGGTCGAGGGGTGAGCAGTTCTTC. As protein: CASSLGSRGEQFF.

The rearrangement links TRBV5-1 to TRBJ1-1, with 7 bases that match TRBD1. Germline CDR1 SGHRS, CDR2 YFSETQ. The length of the CDR3 is 14 residues. The V and J ends lost 6 bases and 6 bases, in that order; junction bases with no gene match: 11. The CDR3 sequence is CASNNRGRSAEAFF. In DNA form, the CDR3 reads TGCGCCAGCAACAACAGGGGACGTAGCGCTGAAGCTTTCTTT.

This clonotype was seen only a few times. The chain carries TRBV24-1 and TRBJ2-2, with D maybe TRBD2 (5 bases). The CDR3 is 14 amino acids. The germline V and J ends were trimmed by 7 bases and 5 bases, with 13 bases remaining between them. The germline gives CDR1 KGHDR, CDR2 SFDVKD. The CDR3 reads CATRADGVTGELFF. The CDR3 coding sequence is TGTGCCACCAGGGCCGACGGGGTAACCGGGGAGCTGTTTTTT.

The table lists this clonotype with a few counts. This chain connects TRBV4-2 to TRBJ2-2; D perhaps matches TRBD1 (5 bases). Germline V gene data show CDR1 as LGHNA and CDR2 as YNFKEQ. The CDR3 is 15 residues long. V was clipped by 1 base and J by 6 bases, with 12 bases between them. The CDR3 nucleotides read TGTGCCAGCAGCCAAGTCAGGGATGGAGCCGGGGAGCTGTTTTTT. The encoded protein is CASSQVRDGAGELFF.

The chain links TRBV5-1 to TRBJ2-2; no clear D gene. Germline values: CDR1 SGHRS, CDR2 YFSETQ. The CDR3 is made up of 15 amino acids. Trimming cost V 1 base and J 0 bases, with 7 bases left between them. DNA of the CDR3: TGCGCCAGCAGCTTGACCCTCGCGAACACCGGGGAGCTGTTTTTT. It is translated as CASSLTLANTGELFF.

This clonotype was seen only a few times. The V gene is TRBV20-1, the J gene TRBJ2-2; 12 positions agree with TRBD2. Trimming took 0 bases from V and 4 from J; bases not matched to a gene: 6. CDR1 DFQATT and CDR2 SNEGSKA come from the germline V gene (reference sequence). The CDR3 covers 17 residues. CDR3 sequence (DNA): TGCAGTGCTAGAGATCAGAGGACTAGCGGGACCACCGGGGAGCTGTTTTTT. Translated, it gives CSARDQRTSGTTGELFF.

In its sample, this clonotype was seen many times. Here the CDR3 DNA reads TGCGCCAGCAGTGAAGTCGCGGTTGGAGCCACTGAAGCTTTCTTT. It specifies CASSEVAVGATEAFF. The gene calls are TRBV10-1 and TRBJ1-1; D not resolved. There are 15 residues in the CDR3. The germline gives CDR1 WNHNN, CDR2 SYGVQD (reference sequence). V was trimmed by 3 bases and J by 4 bases, leaving 15 bases between them.

The chain has TRBV5-5 and TRBJ2-3; D not resolved. The germline V and J ends were trimmed by 1 base and 4 bases, with 7 bases remaining between them. Germline assignment: CDR1 SGHKS and CDR2 YYEKEE (reference sequence). This CDR3 comprises 13 residues. The CDR3 sequence: CASSLFSPDTQYF. In DNA, the CDR3 is TGTGCCAGCAGCTTGTTTAGTCCAGATACGCAGTATTTT. The entire variable domain, with the rest obtained from reference TRBV5-5 and TRBJ2-3, is as follows: DAGVTQSPTHLIKTRGQQVTLRCSPISGHKSVSWYQQVLGQGPQFIFQYYEKEERGRGNFPDRFSARQFPNYSSELNVNALLLGDSALYLCASSLFSPDTQYFGPGTRLTVL.

In this sample, this clonotype turned up a few times. The chain couples TRBV27 to TRBJ2-7; weak D call: TRBD1 (8 bases). CDR1 and CDR2 from the germline V gene are MNHEY and SMNVEV (reference sequence). The CDR3 loop spans 14 amino acids. V lost 8 bases and J 2 bases, leaving 16 bases between the germline ends. In DNA, the CDR3 is TGTGCCAGCTCTAACAGGGGGGGTACCTACGAGCAGTACTTC. Its protein is CASSNRGGTYEQYF.

This clonotype was observed at least ten times. The genes are TRBV19 and TRBJ2-5; tentatively, D is TRBD1 (6 bases). CDR3 length: 13 amino acids. V lost 6 bases, J lost 1 base, and 9 bases lay in between. Germline lookup yields CDR1 LNHDA and CDR2 SQIVND (reference sequence). CDR3 DNA sequence: TGTGCCAGTAGCAGGGGATTCCAAGAGACCCAGTACTTC. Its protein product is CASSRGFQETQYF.

The rearrangement links TRBV7-9 to TRBJ2-7; no definite D call. CDR3 length equals 13 residues. The V gene's germline CDR1 is SEHNR and CDR2 FQNEAQ (reference sequence). Trimming shortened V by 3 bases and J by 4 bases, and 10 bases separated the two germline ends. The CDR3 reads CASSLGWEYEQYV. The DNA of the CDR3 is TGTGCCAGCAGCTTGGGCTGGGAATACGAGCAGTACGTC.

This clonotype was seen at least ten times. The rearrangement links TRBV24-1 to TRBJ2-2; D unclear. Germline lookup yields CDR1 KGHDR and CDR2 SFDVKD. The CDR3 runs to 15 residues. Trimming cost V 6 bases and J 1 base, with 11 bases left between them. CDR3 nucleotide sequence: TGTGCCACCAGTAGTTCTGGGCGGAACACCGGGGAGCTGTTTTTT. Translating gives CATSSSGRNTGELFF.

The sample holds a few counts of this clonotype. The gene calls are TRBV28 and TRBJ2-3, with 8 positions matching TRBD2. V lost 5 bases, J lost 2 bases, and 9 bases stayed unmatched. This CDR3 is built from 16 residues. Germline V gene sequence: CDR1 MDHEN, CDR2 SYDVKM. As DNA, the CDR3 is TGTGCCAGCAGTCCGTCGGGACTAGGTGCCACAGATACGCAGTATTTT. Translated: CASSPSGLGATDTQYF.

In its sample, this clonotype was seen a few times. V usage is TRBV5-1 and J usage is TRBJ2-1, with no clear D. CDR1 is SGHRS and CDR2 is YFSETQ in the germline V gene. The CDR3 sequence is 13 residues long. Trimming left V 0 bases short and J 9 bases short, with 10 bases between. CDR3 sequence reads: CASSLGARFEQFF. CDR3 DNA sequence: TGCGCCAGCAGCTTGGGGGCACGCTTTGAGCAGTTCTTC.

Written as DNA, the CDR3 is TGTGCCAGCAGCCCACCGGTAGCAGGAAACACCATATATTTT. It codes for CASSPPVAGNTIYF. The gene calls are TRBV7-9 and TRBJ1-3; no clear D. CDR1 and CDR2 from the germline V gene are SEHNR and FQNEAQ (reference sequence). Between the trimmed V and J ends, which lost 5 bases and 4 bases, there was a span of 12 bases. This CDR3 spans 14 amino acids. Looking up the rest from reference TRBV7-9 and TRBJ1-3 gives the full variable domain: DTGVSQNPRHKITKRGQNVTFRCDPISEHNRLYWYRQTLGQGPEFLTYFQNEAQLEKSRLLSDRFSAERPKGSFSTLEIQRTEQGDSAMYLCASSPPVAGNTIYFGEGSWLTVV.

In its sample, this clonotype was seen a few times. This rearrangement joins TRBV20-1 to TRBJ2-5; D gene ambiguous. CDR3 length equals 13 residues. V lost 5 bases, J lost 5 bases, and 15 bases lay in between. Germline CDR1 and CDR2: DFQATT and SNEGSKA (reference sequence). The DNA of the CDR3 is TGCAGTGCTCACGACTGGGCTGGCGAGACCCAGTACTTC. It yields the protein CSAHDWAGETQYF.

This clonotype was counted only a few times. This chain links TRBV6-1 with TRBJ1-1, with TRBD1 matching 10 bases. V lost 3 bases to trimming and J lost 4 bases; unmatched junction nucleotides: 5. CDR1 is MNHNS, CDR2 SASEGT, per germline. CDR3 size: 15 residues. The CDR3 here is CASSEKRTGGTEAFF. CDR3 DNA: TGTGCCAGCAGTGAGAAACGGACAGGGGGCACTGAAGCTTTCTTT.

The V and J genes are TRBV30 and TRBJ2-1, with D possibly matching TRBD2 (7 bases). Between the trimmed V and J ends, which lost 7 bases and 4 bases, there was a span of 17 bases. Germline V gives CDR1 GTSNPN, CDR2 SVGIG (reference sequence). This CDR3 spans 14 amino acids. CDR3 sequence reads: CAFLPGGSYNEQFF. DNA of the CDR3: TGTGCCTTTTTACCGGGGGGCTCTTACAATGAGCAGTTCTTC.

This clonotype was observed at least ten times. CDR3 sequence: CASSVKDRAPGGYTF. The CDR3 nucleotides read TGTGCCAGCAGTGTTAAGGACAGGGCGCCGGGTGGCTACACCTTC. The V gene is TRBV6-1, the J gene TRBJ1-2, with 8 bases fitting TRBD1. The CDR3 spans 15 residues. Losses at the gene ends were 4 bases for V and 7 bases for J; bases not matched to a gene: 11. Looked up from germline, CDR1 is MNHNS and CDR2 is SASEGT.

The rearrangement joins TRBV12-5 to TRBJ1-1; D may be TRBD1 (5 bases). This CDR3 comprises 14 residues. V lost 3 bases and J lost 4, with 12 bases in between. Germline assignment: CDR1 LGHNT and CDR2 FRNRAP. The CDR3 sequence is CASGFDPGGTEAFF. For the CDR3, the DNA is TGTGCTAGTGGTTTTGACCCTGGGGGCACTGAAGCTTTCTTT.

This chain uses TRBV5-1 with TRBJ2-1; 8 bases map to TRBD2. The V gene end was trimmed by 1 base and the J gene end by 2 bases; junction bases not matched to a gene: 14. Looked up from germline, CDR1 is SGHRS and CDR2 is YFSETQ. This CDR3 region has 19 residues. CDR3 sequence (DNA): TGCGCCAGCAGCTTGCCCACTAGCGGACCAGTATCTCCCTACAATGAGCAGTTCTTC. It specifies CASSLPTSGPVSPYNEQFF.